A single sample is the source of the 21 T cell receptor beta chains below, sequenced in a study of T cells in Graves' hyperthyroidism and ophthalmopathy (dated by TCRdb to between 2017 and 2020). Libraries were constructed by multiplex PCR. Reads for this sample came from an Illumina HiSeq 2000. The TCR beta CDR3 regions were amplified from the RNA transcripts. The TCR CDR3 was subjected to a first round of RT-PCR using the HTBI primer set and the Qiagen OneStep RT-PCR kit. TCRdb reprocessed the public reads (quality trimming at Q25 with fastp, clone calling with MiXCR) and kept in-frame beta chains. Each CDR3 protein appears once, grouped with its most common genes and DNA. The sample yields some 560,000 distinct CDR3 sequences; roughly 15% were counted once. The top ten hold approximately 14% of the sample. Specimen: blood. The receptors derive from a woman between 40 and 50 years old with Graves' hyperthyroidism.

A few counts support this clonotype. This rearrangement joins TRBV3-1 to TRBJ2-7, with D perhaps TRBD2 (6 bases). Germline V gives CDR1 LGHDT, CDR2 YNNKEL (reference sequence). CDR3 size: 14 residues. Trimming removed 4 bases from V and 6 bases from J, with 16 bases in between. In DNA, the CDR3 is TGTGCCAGCAGCCCGGGACTGCCTTATGCCGAGCAGTACTTC. It translates to CASSPGLPYAEQYF.

This clonotype has a count of ten or more. For the CDR3, the DNA is TGTGCCAGCAGCTTCTCGGACACTTACTATGGCTACACCTTC. This translates into CASSFSDTYYGYTF. This chain uses TRBV7-2 with TRBJ1-2, with TRBD1 as a possible D gene (5 bases). The CDR3 spans 14 residues. Germline loops: CDR1 SGHTA, CDR2 FQGNSA. Trimming cost V 3 bases and J 3 bases, with 11 bases left between them. Full variable domain (rest looked up from reference TRBV7-2 and TRBJ1-2): GAGVSQSPSNKVTEKGKDVELRCDPISGHTALYWYRQSLGQGLEFLIYFQGNSAPDKSGLPSDRFSAERTGGSVSTLTIQRTQQEDSAVYLCASSFSDTYYGYTFGSGTRLTVV.

This clonotype was counted only a few times. V gene TRBV20-1 combines with J gene TRBJ2-3; the match to TRBD2 covers 13 bases. In germline, CDR1 is DFQATT, CDR2 SNEGSKA (reference sequence). V lost 2 bases and J lost 0; bases outside the gene matches: 5. The CDR3 is made up of 17 amino acids. The CDR3 DNA is TGCAGTGCTAGAAGTCCGGGACTAGCGGGAAGCACAGATACGCAGTATTTT. Translating it yields CSARSPGLAGSTDTQYF.

This clonotype showed up many times. The chain carries TRBV2 and TRBJ2-2, with 13 bases fitting TRBD2. This CDR3 has 16 residues. CDR1 SNHLY and CDR2 FYNNEI come from the germline V gene. J gave up 7 bases and V 5 bases, and 7 bases lay outside the gene matches. The CDR3, as DNA: TGTGCCAGCAGTCCCGGACTAGCGGGAGTCGACGGGGAGCTGTTTTTT. The encoded protein is CASSPGLAGVDGELFF.

Many counts were recorded for this clonotype. V is TRBV28 and J is TRBJ2-2; no firm D call. V was shortened by 8 bases and J by 1 base, with 11 bases between the two germline ends. The CDR3 consists of 14 residues. Germline CDR1 MDHEN, CDR2 SYDVKM. CDR3 sequence reads: CASYNTENTGELFF. CDR3 nucleotides: TGTGCCAGCTATAACACAGAGAACACCGGGGAGCTGTTTTTT.

V usage is TRBV11-1 and J usage is TRBJ1-6; the D is unclear. Trimming left V 5 bases short and J 9 bases short, with 11 bases between. In germline, CDR1 is SGHAT, CDR2 FQDESV (reference sequence). CDR3 size: 13 residues. The CDR3 reads CASSDRLGSPLHF. In DNA, the CDR3 is TGTGCCAGCAGCGACCGTTTAGGTTCACCCCTCCACTTT.

A note on this clonotype: This sequence may be a read error, since a much larger clone differs from it by one base. V and J are TRBV27 and TRBJ1-1; a possible D gene is TRBD1 (6 bases). The CDR3 covers 16 residues. Germline CDR1 is MNHEY and CDR2 is SMNVEV (reference sequence). The V end lost 2 bases, the J end lost 5 bases, and 18 bases lay between the germline ends. CDR3 nucleotides: TGTGCCAGCAGTTTAGGTTTTGGGGGCCTGGGAACTGAAGCTTTCTTT. Protein product: CASSLGFGGLGTEAFF.

Many counts were recorded for this clonotype. V usage is TRBV11-2 and J usage is TRBJ2-5; the match to TRBD2 covers 13 bases. CDR1 and CDR2 from the germline V gene are SGHAT and FQNNGV. This CDR3 comprises 15 residues. Trimming took 1 base from V and 7 from J; bases not matched to a gene: 3. The CDR3 region has the DNA TGTGCCAGCAGCTTAGGGCGACTAGCGGGAGGGACCCAGTACTTC. Protein product: CASSLGRLAGGTQYF.

There are many counts of this clonotype. The J gene is TRBJ2-7, the V gene TRBV20-1, with 13 bases identical to TRBD2. CDR1 is DFQATT, CDR2 SNEGSKA, per germline (reference sequence). The V and J ends lost 6 bases and 2 bases, in that order; junction bases with no gene match: 7. This CDR3 has 15 residues. This chain's CDR3 is CSATPGLAGPYEQYF. CDR3 bases: TGCAGTGCAACACCGGGACTAGCGGGACCCTACGAGCAGTACTTC.

This chain links TRBV19 with TRBJ2-1, with 8 positions matching TRBD1. Germline-derived CDR1 and CDR2 are LNHDA and SQIVND (reference sequence). CDR3 size: 13 residues. V trimming: 5 bases; J trimming: 5 bases; junction bases outside the gene matches: 2. Here the CDR3 reads CASSETGDNEQFF. The DNA of the CDR3 is TGTGCCAGTAGTGAGACAGGGGACAATGAGCAGTTCTTC.

This clonotype occurred many times. This chain links TRBV20-1 with TRBJ2-7, with D perhaps given as TRBD1 or TRBD2 (5 bases each). Germline V gene sequence: CDR1 DFQATT, CDR2 SNEGSKA (reference sequence). This CDR3 has 13 residues. The DNA of the CDR3 is TGCAGCCAAAACGCAGGGAGCTCCTACGAGCAGTACTTC. Translation: CSQNAGSSYEQYF.

This clonotype was counted ten times or more. This chain links TRBV30 with TRBJ1-2, with 8 bases aligning to TRBD1. From germline, CDR1 is GTSNPN and CDR2 SVGIG (reference sequence). The CDR3 length is 14 residues. Germline trimming cut 7 bases from V and 5 bases from J; bases unmatched to any gene: 12. The CDR3 nucleotides read TGTGCCTTGCTTTTAAGGACAGGGAATTATGGCTACACCTTC. This translates into CALLLRTGNYGYTF. Complete variable domain (other parts from reference TRBV30 and TRBJ1-2): SQTIHQWPATLVQPVGSPLSLECTVEGTSNPNLYWYRQAAGRGLQLLFYSVGIGQISSEVPQNLSASRPQDRQFILSSKKLLLSDSGFYLCALLLRTGNYGYTFGSGTRLTVV.

With regard to this clonotype: A much larger clone is a single base away; this may be a read error. The chain joins TRBV4-1 to TRBJ1-2, with a weak D call TRBD1 (5 bases). The CDR3 is made up of 15 amino acids. The V end was cut by 0 bases, the J end by 4 bases, with 12 bases between. Germline V gene data show CDR1 as MGHRA and CDR2 as YSYEKL. CDR3 sequence (DNA): TGCGCCAGCAGCCAAGACGACGGACAAATCTATGGCTACACCTTC. It encodes CASSQDDGQIYGYTF.

V usage is TRBV3-1 and J usage is TRBJ2-2, with 8 bases aligning to TRBD1. This CDR3 spans 14 amino acids. Per the germline V gene, CDR1 is LGHDT and CDR2 is YNNKEL (reference sequence). The J segment lost 6 bases and the V segment lost 7 bases, leaving 7 bases of the junction unmatched. The CDR3 spells CASTPRDRPGELFF. The CDR3 DNA is TGTGCCAGCACCCCGCGGGACAGGCCCGGGGAGCTGTTTTTT.

This clonotype was counted ten times or more. The gene calls are TRBV9 and TRBJ2-1; a possible D gene is TRBD2 (6 bases). The length of the CDR3 is 14 residues. Trimming took off 3 bases at V and 6 bases at J, with 13 bases between the two ends. Germline loops: CDR1 SGDLS, CDR2 YYNGEE. The CDR3 bases are TGTGCCAGCAGCGCGGAGGGCTTGGTCAATGAGCAGTTCTTC. This translates into CASSAEGLVNEQFF.

The chain combines TRBV18 with TRBJ2-7; 9 bases line up with TRBD1. Unmatched junction bases numbered 10, after V lost 4 bases and J lost 3 bases. Germline CDR1 is KGHSH and CDR2 is LQKENI. This CDR3 region has 16 residues. Here the CDR3 DNA reads TGTGCCAGCTCACTGGGACAGGGTTCGAATAGCTACGAGCAGTACTTC. Its protein product is CASSLGQGSNSYEQYF.

This clonotype was detected only once. The V call is TRBV15, the J call TRBJ2-5, with D tentatively TRBD2 (5 bases). The CDR3 consists of 14 residues. Germline CDR1 and CDR2: LNHNV and YYDKDF (reference sequence). The V and J ends lost 5 bases and 5 bases respectively, with 15 bases between them. CDR3 in DNA: TGTGCCACCAGCGAACAGCCGGGCGGGGAGACCCAGTACTTC. This encodes CATSEQPGGETQYF. Complete variable domain (other parts from reference TRBV15 and TRBJ2-5): DAMVIQNPRYQVTQFGKPVTLSCSQTLNHNVMYWYQQKSSQAPKLLFHYYDKDFNNEADTPDNFQSRRPNTSFCFLDIRSPGLGDTAMYLCATSEQPGGETQYFGPGTRLLVL.

This clonotype has a count of ten or more. The chain recombines TRBV2 with TRBJ2-7, with 9 bases identical to TRBD1. Germline V lookup: CDR1 SNHLY, CDR2 FYNNEI. After removal of 5 bases from V and 2 bases from J, the junction contained 10 bases not matched to a gene. There are 16 residues in the CDR3. The CDR3 DNA reads TGTGCCAGCAGTTTGGAGCTGGGACAGGGTCCCTACGAGCAGTACTTC. The encoded protein is CASSLELGQGPYEQYF.

This clonotype was detected many times. The V and J genes are TRBV7-9 and TRBJ1-1; D gene ambiguous. Looked up from germline, CDR1 is SEHNR and CDR2 is FQNEAQ (reference sequence). The V and J ends lost 5 bases and 4 bases respectively, with 23 bases between them. The CDR3 loop spans 17 amino acids. DNA of the CDR3: TGTGCCAGCAGCCTGACGGCGACGGCTCGGGGAAGCACTGAAGCTTTCTTT. Translation: CASSLTATARGSTEAFF.

This clonotype was seen ten or more times. The chain combines TRBV2 with TRBJ1-2; D remains unclear. V was clipped by 4 bases and J by 4 bases, with 13 bases between them. Per the germline V gene, CDR1 is SNHLY and CDR2 is FYNNEI. This CDR3 is built from 14 residues. The CDR3 nucleotides read TGTGCCAGCAGTGTCACTAGTTTTATCTATGGCTACACCTTC. This gives the protein CASSVTSFIYGYTF.

This chain joins TRBV2 and TRBJ2-3; D is perhaps TRBD2 (6 bases). Trimming cost V 8 bases and J 4 bases, with 25 bases left between them. The CDR3 length is 17 residues. Germline lookup yields CDR1 SNHLY and CDR2 FYNNEI. CDR3 bases: TGTGCCAGCGGACCTGTTGATAGCGGTGGGGAAGCAGATACGCAGTATTTT. Its protein is CASGPVDSGGEADTQYF.